This T cell receptor (beta chain) was recorded in a study of T cells in Graves' hyperthyroidism and ophthalmopathy. Germline CDR1 SGHAT, CDR2 FQNNGV. The CDR3 consists of 13 residues. The germline V and J ends were trimmed by 11 bases and 13 bases, with 24 bases remaining between them. Study-wide points: For ophthalmopathy, model prediction preceded onset by a median approximately 6 months.

In the case of this clonotype: Its antigen is not known.

Researchers amplified the TCR beta CDR3 regions from RNA transcripts. RT-PCR in the first round (using the HTBI primer set) targeted the TCR CDR3. Each CDR3 protein is one row after TCRdb ran MiXCR on the multiplex PCR reads. The table has about 640,000 distinct CDR3 sequences, less than 25% seen once; the top ten hold about 35%. This chain uses TRBV11-2 with TRBJ2-1; D gene ambiguous. Sequenced sample: blood. The receptor was isolated from a man aged 25 to 45 with Graves' ophthalmopathy. The CDR3, as DNA: TGTGCCGCCGGAAAAGGCCTCTCATCCTTCCAGTTCTTC. Protein product: CAAGKGLSSFQFF.